These 17 T cell receptor beta chains came from one sample sequenced in a study of cytomegalovirus exposure and HLA in healthy donors. This PCR relied on a set of 60 Vbeta primers and 13 Jbeta primers. Measured with immunoSEQ multiplex PCR; TCRdb has only the in-frame clones, and not every one. Of some 200,000 clones in the sample, around 70% were seen once. Input material: PBMCs. These receptors all come from a man in his forties in good health and CMV-seropositive.

This CDR3 reads CASSSAIQTEAFF. CDR3 nucleotide sequence: TGTGCCAGCAGCTCCGCGATCCAAACTGAAGCTTTCTTT. The chain uses TRBV7-2 and TRBJ1-1; unclear D gene. The V gene lost 4 bases and the J gene lost 5 bases, with 11 bases spanning the gap. CDR3 size: 13 residues. The germline CDR1 and CDR2 sequences are SGHTA and FQGNSA. Full variable domain (missing parts from reference TRBV7-2 and TRBJ1-1): GAGVSQSPSNKVTEKGKDVELRCDPISGHTALYWYRQSLGQGLEFLIYFQGNSAPDKSGLPSDRFSAERTGGSVSTLTIQRTQQEDSAVYLCASSSAIQTEAFFGQGTRLTVV.

The gene calls are TRBV6-1 and TRBJ2-3; TRBD2 matches 9 bases. Trimming cost V 4 bases and J 1 base; bases outside gene matches: 6. In germline, CDR1 is MNHNS, CDR2 SASEGT. CDR3 length equals 16 residues. The CDR3 nucleotides are TGTGCCAGCAGTGTGGGCGGGGGGGCCGGCACAGATACGCAGTATTTT. Protein: CASSVGGGAGTDTQYF.

This sequence joins TRBV19 and TRBJ1-1; 8 bases line up with TRBD1. The CDR3 is 13 residues long. Unmatched junction bases numbered 9, after V lost 6 bases and J lost 9 bases. The V gene's germline CDR1 is LNHDA and CDR2 SQIVND (reference sequence). The CDR3 region is CASRMDRDGQAFF. CDR3 coding DNA: TGTGCCAGTAGGATGGACAGGGACGGCCAAGCTTTCTTT.

The genes are TRBV28 and TRBJ1-2; 7 positions agree with TRBD1. The germline CDR1 and CDR2 sequences are MDHEN and SYDVKM. This CDR3 contains 16 residues. V lost 4 bases to trimming and J lost 0 bases; unmatched junction nucleotides: 8. CDR3 residues: CASSSYRQGPNYGYTF. CDR3 coding DNA: TGTGCCAGCAGTTCCTACCGACAGGGACCTAACTATGGCTACACCTTC.

The chain combines TRBV4-2 with TRBJ1-4; no clear D. The CDR3 runs to 13 residues. V was shortened by 2 bases and J by 8 bases, with 9 bases between the two germline ends. Germline CDR1 is LGHNA and CDR2 is YNFKEQ. Here the CDR3 reads CASSQPPGEKLFF. For the CDR3, the DNA is TGTGCCAGCAGCCAACCCCCGGGGGAAAAACTGTTTTTT.

This clone has more than one count but fewer than ten. The V call is TRBV15, the J call TRBJ1-2, with 7 positions matching TRBD1. J lost 1 base, V lost 3 bases, and 8 bases had no gene match. The CDR3 runs to 16 residues. CDR1 is LNHNV, CDR2 YYDKDF, per germline (reference sequence). CDR3 nucleotides: TGTGCCACCAGCAGGGCCGGGACAGATTATAACTATGGCTACACCTTC. This codes for CATSRAGTDYNYGYTF.

This clone has just a few counts. CDR3 sequence (DNA): TGTGCCAGCGGGGGGGGCTTCCCGGATACGCAGTATTTT. Its translation: CASGGGFPDTQYF. V usage is TRBV2 and J usage is TRBJ2-3; D is possibly TRBD2 (7 bases). The CDR3 contains 13 residues. The V end lost 8 bases, the J end lost 6 bases, and 15 bases lay between the germline ends. Germline assignment: CDR1 SNHLY and CDR2 FYNNEI.

Concerning this clone: A read error may produce the germline difference seen at one junction end. This specimen includes other DNA sequences encoding the same CDR3. The rearrangement uses TRBV5-1 and TRBJ1-3; D unclear. Germline assignment: CDR1 SGHRS and CDR2 YFSETQ. This CDR3 has 14 amino acids. The CDR3 protein is CASSPEGSGNTIYF. CDR3 nucleotide sequence: TGCGCCAGCAGCCCTGAGGGCTCTGGAAACACCATATACTTT.

The CDR3 spells CASSWTVSYEQYF. The CDR3 nucleotides are TGTGCCAGCAGTTGGACAGTATCCTACGAGCAGTACTTC. The V and J genes are TRBV6-6 and TRBJ2-7; D is perhaps TRBD1 (6 bases). The CDR3 covers 13 residues. Trimming pared 4 bases from V and 1 base from J, leaving 8 bases between. Germline V lookup: CDR1 MNHNY, CDR2 SVGAGI (reference sequence).

A few counts support this clone. This chain connects TRBV5-1 to TRBJ2-2; 7 nucleotides match TRBD1. J lost 4 bases, V lost 8 bases, and 5 bases had no gene match. The length of the CDR3 is 13 residues. Looked up from germline, CDR1 is SGHRS and CDR2 is YFSETQ. DNA for the CDR3: TGCGCCAGTGGAACAGGGGTCACCGGGGAGCTGTTTTTT. This sequence encodes CASGTGVTGELFF.

The V call is TRBV6-1, the J call TRBJ1-5; D not certain. The length of the CDR3 is 13 residues. CDR1 is MNHNS, CDR2 SASEGT, per germline. V lost 3 bases, J lost 5 bases, and 8 bases lay in between. The CDR3 bases are TGTGCCAGCAGTGACCTAGCCGATCAGCCCCAGCATTTT. This encodes CASSDLADQPQHF.

This clone was counted only a few times. V gene TRBV4-1 combines with J gene TRBJ1-2; tentatively, D is TRBD1 (5 bases). V was pared by 4 bases and J by 7 bases, with 16 bases between. The CDR3 consists of 14 residues. The germline V gene encodes CDR1 MGHRA and CDR2 YSYEKL. The CDR3 DNA reads TGCGCCAGCAGCCGACCCGGGGGTTTAACTGGCTACACCTTC. The encoded protein is CASSRPGGLTGYTF.

The chain couples TRBV2 to TRBJ1-5; 8 bases map to TRBD1. The CDR3 has 15 residues. Germline lookup yields CDR1 SNHLY and CDR2 FYNNEI. J lost 7 bases, V lost 4 bases, and 9 bases had no gene match. CDR3 DNA sequence: TGTGCCAGCAGTGTCGGGACAGGTATTTTCCAGCCCCAGCATTTT. This codes for CASSVGTGIFQPQHF.

V is TRBV12-5 and J is TRBJ2-4; D might be TRBD1 (6 bases). CDR1 is LGHNT and CDR2 is FRNRAP in the germline V gene. V was cut by 6 bases and J by 4 bases, with 13 bases left in between. The CDR3 covers 14 residues. The CDR3 sequence is CASGQLGQKNIQYF. CDR3 coding DNA: TGTGCTAGTGGCCAACTAGGACAGAAAAACATTCAGTACTTC.

CDR3 nucleotide sequence: TGTGCCAGCAGTGTACAAGGGGGCAATCAGCCCCAGCATTTT. It translates to CASSVQGGNQPQHF. The chain employs TRBV27 and TRBJ1-5; weak D call: TRBD1 (5 bases). The CDR3 has 14 residues. V dropped 5 bases and J dropped 2 bases, with 10 bases sitting between them. Germline V lookup: CDR1 MNHEY, CDR2 SMNVEV (reference sequence).

A word on this clone: This same CDR3 is encoded by further DNA sequences in the sample. The chain carries TRBV5-4 and TRBJ2-3, with unresolved D. CDR3 length: 12 residues. V shed 2 bases and J shed 3 bases, with 4 bases lying between them. Germline V gene data show CDR1 as SGHNT and CDR2 as YYREEE (reference sequence). For the CDR3, the DNA is TGTGCCAGCAGCTTATCGACAGATACGCAGTATTTT. Translating it yields CASSLSTDTQYF.

This clone was counted a single time. The rearrangement links TRBV12-5 to TRBJ2-7; no definite D call. The CDR3 totals 12 residues. Trimming removed 3 bases at V and 3 bases at J, with 6 bases between. CDR1 and CDR2 (germline): LGHNT, FRNRAP. In DNA form, the CDR3 reads TGTGCTAGTGGTTTCATTGTCTACGAGCAGTACTTC. Protein sequence: CASGFIVYEQYF.